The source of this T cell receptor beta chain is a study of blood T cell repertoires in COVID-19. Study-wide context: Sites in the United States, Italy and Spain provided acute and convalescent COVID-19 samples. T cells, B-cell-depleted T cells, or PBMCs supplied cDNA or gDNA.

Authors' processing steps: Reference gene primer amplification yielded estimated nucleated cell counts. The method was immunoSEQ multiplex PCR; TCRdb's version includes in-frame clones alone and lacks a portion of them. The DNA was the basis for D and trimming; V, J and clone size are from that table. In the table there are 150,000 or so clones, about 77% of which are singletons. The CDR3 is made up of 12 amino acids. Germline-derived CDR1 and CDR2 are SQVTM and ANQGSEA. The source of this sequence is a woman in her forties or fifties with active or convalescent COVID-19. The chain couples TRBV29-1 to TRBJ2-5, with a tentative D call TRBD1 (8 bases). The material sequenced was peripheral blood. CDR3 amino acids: CSAGGGSETQYF. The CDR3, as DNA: TGCAGTGCAGGGGGCGGGAGTGAGACCCAGTACTTC.